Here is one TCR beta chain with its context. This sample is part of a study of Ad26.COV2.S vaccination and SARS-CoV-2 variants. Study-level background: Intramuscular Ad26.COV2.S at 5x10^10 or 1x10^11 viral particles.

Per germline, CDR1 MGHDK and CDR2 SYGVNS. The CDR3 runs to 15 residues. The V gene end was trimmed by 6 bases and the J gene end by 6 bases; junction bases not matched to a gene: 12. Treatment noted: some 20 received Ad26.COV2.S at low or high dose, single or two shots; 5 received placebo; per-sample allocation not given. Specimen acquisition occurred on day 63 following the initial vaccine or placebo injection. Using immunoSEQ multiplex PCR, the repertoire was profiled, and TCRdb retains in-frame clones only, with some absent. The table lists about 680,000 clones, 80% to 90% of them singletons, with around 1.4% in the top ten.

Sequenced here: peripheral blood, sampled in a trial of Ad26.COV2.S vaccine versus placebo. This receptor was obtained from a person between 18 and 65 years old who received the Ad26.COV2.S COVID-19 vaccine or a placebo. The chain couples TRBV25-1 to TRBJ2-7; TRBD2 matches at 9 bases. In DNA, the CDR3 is TGTGCCAGCAGCCAACGGGGGCGGGAGGGGTCCGAGCAGTACTTC. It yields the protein CASSQRGREGSEQYF.